A selection of T cell receptor beta chains follows, all from one sample in a study of neoadjuvant nivolumab and ipilimumab in lung cancer. Profiled with immunoSEQ multiplex PCR; TCRdb holds only in-frame clones, not every one. The sample lists about 4,000 clones, 79% occurring once. The sequencing here drew on peripheral blood, taken after neoadjuvant nivolumab, alone or with ipilimumab, at or shortly before surgery. The receptors stem from an adult with non-small cell lung cancer. The CDR3 runs from the conserved cysteine through the conserved F or W. The order of the fields is clone size, J gene, V gene, D gene, CDR3 DNA, CDR3 protein. The D gene is left open where the match is weak. The size field is filled for only some rows; it gives once, few, many or a size class.

>.|TRBJ1-4|TRBV5-1|TRBD1
TGCGCCAGCAGCTTGGAGGCAGGGGGCCGGGAAAAACTGTTTTTT
CASSLEAGGREKLFF
>.|TRBJ2-6|TRBV7-6|.
TGTGCCAGCAGCCCCACTCCGAGCTCTGGGGCCAACGTCCTGACTTTC
CASSPTPSSGANVLTF
>.|TRBJ2-7|TRBV10-2|TRBD2
TGCGCCAGCAGTGGGACTAGTATGAGCTCCGAGCAGTACTTC
CASSGTSMSSEQYF
>.|TRBJ1-2|TRBV5-4|TRBD1
TGTGCCAGCAGCTTAGGGGGCGCCTATGGCTACACCTTC
CASSLGGAYGYTF
>once|TRBJ2-7|TRBV2|TRBD2
TGTGCCAGCAGTGAAGCCGGGACTAGCGGGACCGAGCAGTACTTC
CASSEAGTSGTEQYF
>.|TRBJ1-6|TRBV6-1|.
TGTGCCAGCAGTGAAGGTCCCAGGGAGAGACCCCTCCACTTT
CASSEGPRERPLHF
>.|TRBJ2-1|TRBV6-5|.
TGTGCCAGCAGTTTTACGCTCTTAGCGGAGCAGTTCTTC
CASSFTLLAEQFF
>.|TRBJ2-5|TRBV6-5|.
TGTGCCAGCAGCCCTGAGTATGGGGAGACCCAGTACTTC
CASSPEYGETQYF
>few|TRBJ2-1|TRBV5-1|TRBD1
TGCGCCAGCAGCTCAGGTACAGGGGCGGGCGATGAGCAGTTCTTC
CASSSGTGAGDEQFF
>large|TRBJ1-2|TRBV7-9|.
TGTGCCAGCAGCTTAGAACTCACCGAGGACGGCTACACCTTC
CASSLELTEDGYTF
>.|TRBJ2-7|TRBV11-2|.
TGTGCCAGCAGCCTGGGGGGGACAATTATTTCCTACGAGCAGTACTTC
CASSLGGTIISYEQYF